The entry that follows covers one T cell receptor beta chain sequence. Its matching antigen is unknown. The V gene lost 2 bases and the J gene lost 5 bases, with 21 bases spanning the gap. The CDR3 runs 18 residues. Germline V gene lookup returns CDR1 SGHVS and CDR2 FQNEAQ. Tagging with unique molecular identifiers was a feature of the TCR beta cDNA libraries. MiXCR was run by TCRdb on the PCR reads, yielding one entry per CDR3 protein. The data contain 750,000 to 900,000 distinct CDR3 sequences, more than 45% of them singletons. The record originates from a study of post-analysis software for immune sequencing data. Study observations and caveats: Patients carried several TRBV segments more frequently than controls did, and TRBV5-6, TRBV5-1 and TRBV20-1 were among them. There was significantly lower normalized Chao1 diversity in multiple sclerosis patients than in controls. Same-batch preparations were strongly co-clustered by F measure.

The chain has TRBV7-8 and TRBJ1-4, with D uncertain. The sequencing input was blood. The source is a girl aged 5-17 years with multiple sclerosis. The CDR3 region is CASSLSPRTGDPNEKLFF. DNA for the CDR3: TGTGCCAGCAGCTTATCCCCCCGAACGGGCGACCCCAATGAAAAACTGTTTTTT.